This TCR beta chain was retrieved from a study of blood T cell repertoires in COVID-19. Germline lookup yields CDR1 KGHSH and CDR2 LQKENI. V was pared by 6 bases and J by 2 bases, with 9 bases between. The CDR3 runs 13 residues. Using immunoSEQ multiplex PCR, the repertoire was profiled, and TCRdb retains in-frame clones only, with some absent. This sample has 80,000 to 100,000 clones, with nearly 90% found just once. The chain is built from TRBV18 and TRBJ2-3; D unresolved. The sequenced sample was peripheral blood. The TCR was taken from a man between 65 and 85 years old with acute or convalescent COVID-19. The CDR3 DNA follows: TGTGCCAGCTCTCTACTCCCCACAGATACGCAGTATTTT. Protein sequence: CASSLLPTDTQYF.